The next 13 T cell receptor beta chains were all read from a single sample in a study of blood T cell repertoires in COVID-19. The repertoire was sequenced with immunoSEQ multiplex PCR; TCRdb's copy has only in-frame clones and lacks some. This repertoire shows 100,000 to 150,000 clones, 88% found once; its top ten account for 1.5%. Source material: peripheral blood. Source of these receptors: a human donor in a cohort sampled during active COVID-19.

This clone appeared once. A much larger clonotype is one base distant, so this may be a read error. This sample also contains other DNA sequences that code for the same CDR3. The gene calls are TRBV24-1 and TRBJ2-7, with 10 nucleotides matching TRBD1. This CDR3 is built from 13 residues. After removal of 5 bases from V and 7 bases from J, the junction contained 4 bases not matched to a gene. From germline, CDR1 is KGHDR and CDR2 SFDVKD. The CDR3 loop reads CATSARTGGEQYF. In DNA form, the CDR3 reads TGTGCCACCAGTGCTCGGACAGGGGGGGAGCAGTACTTC.

The chain has TRBV29-1 and TRBJ2-5, with D maybe TRBD1 (6 bases). V dropped 5 bases and J dropped 1 base, with 14 bases sitting between them. Germline CDR1 and CDR2: SQVTM and ANQGSEA. The CDR3 spans 14 residues. The CDR3 region is CSVYPRQVQETQYF. CDR3 in DNA: TGCAGCGTTTACCCCAGACAGGTCCAAGAGACCCAGTACTTC.

V and J are TRBV5-1 and TRBJ1-4, with D perhaps TRBD1 (5 bases). Germline V lookup: CDR1 SGHRS, CDR2 YFSETQ. Trimming removed 0 bases at V and 9 bases at J, with 15 bases between. The CDR3 length is 15 residues. The CDR3 DNA reads as TGCGCCAGCAGCTTGGGGGGCACAAGCACTCAAAAACTGTTTTTT. It encodes CASSLGGTSTQKLFF.

The CDR3: CATRGQESSGANVLTF. The CDR3, as DNA: TGTGCCACGAGAGGACAGGAAAGCTCTGGGGCCAACGTCCTGACTTTC. The V call is TRBV10-3, the J call TRBJ2-6; TRBD1 aligns across 7 bases. The V segment lost 10 bases and the J segment 0 bases; nucleotides outside the gene matches: 9. The CDR3 is made up of 16 amino acids. Per germline, CDR1 ENHRY and CDR2 SYGVKD.

V is TRBV19 and J is TRBJ2-7; 9 nucleotides align to TRBD1. The trim removed 5 bases at V and 7 bases at J, leaving 9 bases unmatched. The V gene's germline CDR1 is LNHDA and CDR2 SQIVND (reference sequence). The CDR3 is made up of 14 amino acids. The CDR3 region is CASSAQQGAREQYF. The CDR3 coding sequence is TGTGCCAGTAGTGCCCAACAGGGGGCGCGGGAGCAGTACTTC. Complete variable domain (other parts from reference TRBV19 and TRBJ2-7): DGGITQSPKYLFRKEGQNVTLSCEQNLNHDAMYWYRQDPGQGLRLIYYSQIVNDFQKGDIAEGYSVSREKKESFPLTVTSAQKNPTAFYLCASSAQQGAREQYFGPGTRLTVT.

The chain combines TRBV4-1 with TRBJ2-7; 9 bases match TRBD1. Germline-derived CDR1 and CDR2 are MGHRA and YSYEKL. After removal of 4 bases from V and 2 bases from J, the junction contained 3 bases not matched to a gene. The CDR3 has 14 residues. CDR3 sequence reads: CASSRGQGTYEQYF. The CDR3 DNA sequence: TGCGCCAGCAGCCGGGGACAGGGAACCTACGAGCAGTACTTC.

DNA of the CDR3: TGTGCCAGCAGCTCCGGACAGGGGAGTGGGGAGCAGTACTTC. This codes for CASSSGQGSGEQYF. V is TRBV5-5 and J is TRBJ2-7; 9 positions match TRBD1. With 3 bases clipped from V and 7 bases from J, the junction kept 8 bases outside the gene matches. Germline CDR1 reads SGHKS; CDR2 reads YYEKEE (reference sequence). CDR3 length equals 14 residues.

The J gene is TRBJ2-7, the V gene TRBV7-9; weak D call: TRBD1 (5 bases). V was pared by 7 bases and J by 3 bases, with 13 bases between. Germline lookup yields CDR1 SEHNR and CDR2 FQNEAQ (reference sequence). This CDR3 is built from 13 residues. For the CDR3, the DNA is TGTGCCAGCACCCCCCCGGACAACTACGAGCAGTACTTC. Translated: CASTPPDNYEQYF.

The J gene is TRBJ2-3, the V gene TRBV19; 12 bases fit TRBD2. The CDR3 runs to 16 residues. Germline V gene data show CDR1 as LNHDA and CDR2 as SQIVND (reference sequence). V was clipped by 5 bases and J by 6 bases; unmatched bases: 9. CDR3 nucleotides: TGTGCCAGTAGTGACAGACTAGCGGGAGAAGTGGATACGCAGTATTTT. Residues: CASSDRLAGEVDTQYF.

The chain links TRBV5-4 to TRBJ2-6, with 7 bases fitting TRBD2. The CDR3 extends over 16 amino acids. The V segment lost 1 base and the J segment 3 bases; nucleotides outside the gene matches: 4. The germline gives CDR1 SGHNT, CDR2 YYREEE (reference sequence). The CDR3 sequence is CASSLQGGLGANVLTF. The CDR3 DNA reads as TGTGCCAGCAGCTTGCAGGGAGGGCTTGGGGCCAACGTCCTGACTTTC.

The chain recombines TRBV29-1 with TRBJ2-4; D perhaps matches TRBD2 (6 bases). The germline V gene has CDR1 SQVTM and CDR2 ANQGSEA. Trimming shortened V by 7 bases and J by 1 base, and 20 bases separated the two germline ends. The CDR3 totals 16 residues. In nucleotides, the CDR3 is TGCAGCGCCCGGGACTCCCGGGCGGGGGCCAAAAACATTCAGTACTTC. The encoded protein is CSARDSRAGAKNIQYF.

J is TRBJ2-2 and V is TRBV6-5; D ambiguous. Trimming took 7 bases from V and 4 from J, leaving 13 bases between them. The germline V gene has CDR1 MNHEY and CDR2 SVGAGI. The CDR3 runs to 14 residues. CDR3 bases: TGTGCCAGCATACCCGGTCGGGTCACCGGGGAGCTGTTTTTT. Translating gives CASIPGRVTGELFF.

V usage is TRBV3-1 (or the pseudogene TRBV3-2) and J usage is TRBJ2-2; D call uncertain. The V gene lost 6 bases and the J gene lost 2 bases, with 7 bases spanning the gap. The CDR3 length is 13 residues. Germline V gene sequence: CDR1 LGHDT, CDR2 YNNKEL (reference sequence). The CDR3 DNA reads as TGTGCCAGCAGTAGTACTAACACCGGGGAGCTGTTTTTT. Translating it yields CASSSTNTGELFF.